Listed here is a single TCR beta chain. Read data end 3 residues before the CDR3 end; the end is taken from the germline J gene. The data derive from a study of T cells in women clearing cervical HPV infection. Germline CDR1 and CDR2: LNHDA and SQIVND (reference sequence). This CDR3 is 14 amino acids long. The data were produced by immunoSEQ multiplex PCR, yet TCRdb's version contains in-frame clones alone and is incomplete. The listing records roughly 20,000 clones. The TCR sequence derives from a woman between 18 and 69 years old with a cervical HPV16 infection that either progressed to CIN3+ or cleared (not recorded which). The sample was blood buffy coat. J is TRBJ1-4 and V is TRBV19, with D possibly TRBD1 on 5 matching bases. The sequenced part of the CDR3 DNA is TGTGCCAGTAGGGATTCGTCTGGGGCCAACGTA. This encodes CASRDSSGANV. The CDR3 in full is CASRDSSGANVLFF. The variable domain in full, completed from reference TRBV19 and TRBJ1-4, reads DGGITQSPKYLFRKEGQNVTLSCEQNLNHDAMYWYRQDPGQGLRLIYYSQIVNDFQKGDIAEGYSVSREKKESFPLTVTSAQKNPTAFYLCASRDSSGANVLFFGSGTQLSVL.